The entry below gives a single T cell receptor beta chain sequence along with its context. The data derive from a study of blood T cell repertoires in COVID-19. Some clones are missing from TCRdb's copy, which holds only in-frame ones; the method was immunoSEQ multiplex PCR. The sample holds approximately 150,000 clones; about 85% are singletons and the top ten take approximately 3.8%. This receptor was identified in a woman aged 40 to 50 who had been exposed to COVID-19. Specimen: PBMCs or T cells enriched from blood (not recorded which).

CDR3 DNA: TGTGCCAGCAGCCATAGACTAGCGGGGGGACCCAAAAACATTCAGTACTTC. Protein product: CASSHRLAGGPKNIQYF. This sequence joins TRBV7-8 and TRBJ2-4; 13 bases map to TRBD2. V lost 5 bases and J lost 2; bases outside the gene matches: 6. The CDR3 is made up of 17 amino acids. CDR1 is SGHVS, CDR2 FQNEAQ, per germline.